The 9 T cell receptor beta chains given below trace back to one sample, sequenced in a study of regulatory T cells in long-lasting Graves disease. Documented time point: newly diagnosed GD, antithyroid drugs for less than 3 months. TCR sequences were obtained from RNA taken from PBMCs. To make TCR beta libraries, researchers used iRepertoire HTBI primers and Arm-PCR of CDR3 regions. One entry per CDR3 protein results from TCRdb running MiXCR on the multiplex PCR reads. The table has 520,000 or so distinct CDR3 sequences, around 12% seen once. The data were also submitted as part of a second study, on T cells in Graves' hyperthyroidism and ophthalmopathy.

Sequences were derived from peripheral blood mononuclear cells (PBMCs), sampled at new diagnosis, from a patient treated with antithyroid drugs. These receptors all come from a woman aged 25 to 45 with Graves disease.

In nucleotides, the CDR3 is TGTGCCAGCAGTGAACCCGGGACGTTCTATGGCTACACCTTC. This encodes CASSEPGTFYGYTF. The chain employs TRBV25-1 and TRBJ1-2; D might be TRBD1 (5 bases). V shed 2 bases and J shed 4 bases, with 11 bases lying between them. Looked up from germline, CDR1 is MGHDK and CDR2 is SYGVNS. This CDR3 has 14 amino acids.

This clonotype was counted ten times or more. J is TRBJ1-1 and V is TRBV28; D is undetermined. CDR3 size: 15 residues. The ends were cut back, 3 bases at V and 3 bases at J, with 14 bases in the middle. Germline CDR1 reads MDHEN; CDR2 reads SYDVKM. The CDR3 here is CASSFRQARDTEAFF. DNA for the CDR3: TGTGCCAGCAGTTTTCGGCAGGCTAGGGACACTGAAGCTTTCTTT.

This clonotype was recorded at least ten times. CDR3: CSASSTSGSFGEQFF. The CDR3 bases are TGCAGTGCTAGCTCCACTAGCGGGAGTTTCGGTGAGCAGTTCTTC. The rearrangement links TRBV20-1 to TRBJ2-1; TRBD2 matches at 11 bases. V was clipped by 3 bases and J by 9 bases; unmatched bases: 10. Germline V gives CDR1 DFQATT, CDR2 SNEGSKA (reference sequence). This CDR3 is built from 15 residues.

Of note for this clonotype: This is likely a read error, given that the CDR3 carries no conserved phenylalanine or tryptophan at its end. The V call is TRBV5-6, the J call TRBJ2-5; D might be TRBD1 (5 bases). V was cut by 0 bases and J by 5 bases, with 11 bases left in between. Per the germline V gene, CDR1 is SGHDT and CDR2 is YYEEEE. The CDR3 consists of 14 residues. The CDR3 nucleotides are TGTGCCAGCAGCTTGGTCAGGCCAGGGGAGACCCAGTACGTC. This encodes CASSLVRPGETQYV.

This clonotype was found many times. The chain couples TRBV24-1 to TRBJ2-3; D unresolved. The CDR3 extends over 13 amino acids. Per the germline V gene, CDR1 is KGHDR and CDR2 is SFDVKD. Deletions cut 2 bases from V and 6 bases from J, with 8 bases between. CDR3 protein: CATSDSRRDTQYF. CDR3 coding DNA: TGTGCCACCAGTGATTCCCGTCGGGATACGCAGTATTTT.

Ten or more counts support this clonotype. This rearrangement joins TRBV6-2 or TRBV6-3 to TRBJ1-2; 9 nucleotides agree with TRBD1. Losses at the gene ends were 0 bases for V and 14 bases for J; bases not matched to a gene: 4. The CDR3 contains 12 residues. Germline V gene data show CDR1 as MNHEY and CDR2 as SVGEGT. The CDR3, as DNA: TGTGCCAGCAGTTACTCGGGACAGGGTCTAACCTTC. It translates to CASSYSGQGLTF.

V usage is TRBV19 and J usage is TRBJ2-3, with 11 positions matching TRBD2. CDR1 and CDR2 (germline): LNHDA, SQIVND (reference sequence). The length of the CDR3 is 14 residues. V lost 8 bases to trimming and J lost 4 bases; unmatched junction nucleotides: 5. In DNA, the CDR3 is TGTGCCAGTTGTCCTAGCGGGAGGCCAGATACGCAGTATTTT. This codes for CASCPSGRPDTQYF.

This clonotype was seen only a few times. The chain is built from TRBV3-1 and TRBJ1-1; 9 bases agree with TRBD1. The V gene's germline CDR1 is LGHDT and CDR2 YNNKEL (reference sequence). Germline trimming cut 5 bases from V and 10 bases from J; bases unmatched to any gene: 5. The CDR3 contains 12 residues. The CDR3 bases are TGTGCCAGCAGCTCGCGACAGGGGGGAGCTTTCTTT. This gives the protein CASSSRQGGAFF.

This clonotype was counted many times. The genes are TRBV7-9 and TRBJ1-2, with D tentatively TRBD1 (5 bases). The CDR3 loop spans 14 amino acids. Germline V lookup: CDR1 SEHNR, CDR2 FQNEAQ (reference sequence). The V end was cut by 3 bases, the J end by 0 bases, with 8 bases between. The CDR3: CASSFGDPNYGYTF. CDR3 bases: TGTGCCAGCAGCTTTGGGGACCCTAACTATGGCTACACCTTC.